What follows are 28 T cell receptor beta chains derived from one specimen sequenced in a study of identical twins' blood T cells. TCRdb redid the calling of the 5' RACE reads with MiXCR, one entry per CDR3 protein. This sample yields 350,000 to 450,000 distinct CDR3 sequences, of which roughly 28% are seen a single time; roughly 5.5% belongs to the top ten. Source material: PBMCs. These receptors originate from a woman between 18 and 55 years old in good health.

The genes are TRBV20-1 and TRBJ1-6, with 7 bases that match TRBD1. The CDR3 runs to 12 residues. The J segment lost 9 bases and the V segment lost 7 bases, leaving 6 bases of the junction unmatched. Germline V gene data show CDR1 as DFQATT and CDR2 as SNEGSKA (reference sequence). DNA of the CDR3: TGCAGTGTGACAGGGATCGGTTCACCCCTCCACTTT. As protein: CSVTGIGSPLHF.

This clonotype showed up many times. The rearrangement links TRBV5-1 to TRBJ1-3; possible D gene TRBD1, 6 bases. Germline CDR1 SGHRS, CDR2 YFSETQ. V was shortened by 3 bases and J by 4 bases, with 17 bases between the two germline ends. This CDR3 is built from 16 residues. The CDR3 region is CASSYLQQGSGNTIYF. Here the CDR3 DNA reads TGCGCCAGCAGCTATTTGCAACAGGGCAGCGGAAACACCATATATTTT.

This clonotype was counted only a few times. The chain has TRBV5-6 and TRBJ2-3, with no clear D. CDR1 is SGHDT, CDR2 YYEEEE, per germline. There are 14 residues in the CDR3. Trimming left V 5 bases short and J 2 bases short, with 12 bases between. The CDR3 loop is CASSSLGNTDTQYF. CDR3 sequence (DNA): TGTGCCAGCAGTTCGTTAGGCAACACAGATACGCAGTATTTT.

This clonotype ranks as medium-sized (0.01 to 0.1%). V usage is TRBV6-4 and J usage is TRBJ2-2; 7 bases agree with TRBD1. This CDR3 comprises 15 residues. Germline CDR1 is MRHNA and CDR2 is SNTAGT. J gave up 0 bases and V 4 bases, and 2 bases lay outside the gene matches. The CDR3 reads CASSATGANTGELFF. DNA for the CDR3: TGTGCCAGCAGTGCAACAGGGGCGAACACCGGGGAGCTGTTTTTT.

The chain couples TRBV29-1 to TRBJ2-3; 10 positions agree with TRBD2. Germline trimming cut 6 bases from V and 1 base from J; bases unmatched to any gene: 1. The germline V gene encodes CDR1 SQVTM and CDR2 ANQGSEA. The CDR3 contains 13 residues. The CDR3 region has the DNA TGCAGCGTGCTAGCGGGAGGCACAGATACGCAGTATTTT. Encoded protein: CSVLAGGTDTQYF.

This chain links TRBV29-1 with TRBJ1-2; possibly TRBD1 for D (5 bases). This CDR3 has 12 amino acids. The germline V gene encodes CDR1 SQVTM and CDR2 ANQGSEA. Trimming shortened V by 7 bases and J by 10 bases, and 19 bases separated the two germline ends. CDR3 protein: CSANRDRGVYTF. The CDR3 DNA reads as TGCAGCGCCAACCGGGACCGTGGTGTCTACACCTTC.

The V call is TRBV27, the J call TRBJ2-1; D may be TRBD2 (5 bases). Trimming removed 3 bases at V and 5 bases at J, with 17 bases between. CDR3 length: 16 residues. CDR1 and CDR2 from the germline V gene are MNHEY and SMNVEV (reference sequence). The CDR3 sequence is CASSLGIGEVHNEQFF. Written as DNA, the CDR3 is TGTGCCAGCAGTTTGGGGATCGGGGAAGTCCACAATGAGCAGTTCTTC.

This clonotype came up many times. The chain is built from TRBV7-9 and TRBJ1-4; no firm D call. Trimming left V 1 base short and J 5 bases short, with 14 bases between. Germline CDR1 is SEHNR and CDR2 is FQNEAQ (reference sequence). This CDR3 contains 16 residues. The CDR3 coding sequence is TGTGCCAGCAGCTTAGATCGCACGACGAAAAATGAAAAACTGTTTTTT. This encodes CASSLDRTTKNEKLFF.

This clonotype came up a few times. V gene TRBV5-1 combines with J gene TRBJ1-2; the D gene is possibly TRBD1 (5 bases). The germline V gene has CDR1 SGHRS and CDR2 YFSETQ. The CDR3 covers 13 residues. Trimming cost V 4 bases and J 8 bases, with 15 bases left between them. CDR3 coding DNA: TGCGCCAGCAGCCTCGGGGCCGGCCCAGGCTACACCTTC. Protein: CASSLGAGPGYTF.

A few counts support this clonotype. V is TRBV6-6 and J is TRBJ2-7, with D maybe TRBD1 (5 bases). V was trimmed by 6 bases and J by 6 bases, leaving 12 bases between them. The CDR3 runs to 12 residues. CDR1 is MNHNY and CDR2 is SVGAGI in the germline V gene (reference sequence). In DNA, the CDR3 is TGTGCCAGCAGGAAAGGGGCAACCGAGCAGTACTTC. Translated, it gives CASRKGATEQYF.

The V call is TRBV29-1, the J call TRBJ1-1; possibly TRBD1 for D (6 bases). CDR1 and CDR2 (germline): SQVTM, ANQGSEA. V lost 5 bases, J lost 5 bases, and 12 bases lay in between. CDR3 length equals 12 residues. The CDR3 nucleotides read TGCAGCGTTAAAAGGGGGGTAACTGAAGCTTTCTTT. It is translated as CSVKRGVTEAFF.

This clonotype was observed a few times. The gene calls are TRBV19 and TRBJ2-7, with 11 bases fitting TRBD2. With V trimmed by 3 bases and J by 1 base, 5 bases remained unmatched. Germline loops: CDR1 LNHDA, CDR2 SQIVND (reference sequence). The CDR3 runs to 16 residues. DNA for the CDR3: TGTGCCAGTAGTATCGGGCTAGCGGGAGGTTCCTACGAGCAGTACTTC. It specifies CASSIGLAGGSYEQYF.

Only a few counts were recorded for this clonotype. The J gene is TRBJ2-7, the V gene TRBV6-6, with TRBD2 matching over 11 bases. This CDR3 has 14 amino acids. V dropped 7 bases and J dropped 1; count of bases not matched to a gene: 3. Germline assignment: CDR1 MNHNY and CDR2 SVGAGI (reference sequence). The DNA of the CDR3 is TGTGCCAGCACGACTAGCGGGAATTCCTACGAGCAGTACTTC. Translating it yields CASTTSGNSYEQYF.

Comment on this clonotype: This clone may be a read error of a much larger clone one base away. This chain links TRBV20-1 with TRBJ2-3; 7 bases fit TRBD2. V was pared by 1 base and J by 0 bases, with 7 bases of the junction left unmatched. The CDR3 consists of 16 residues. Per germline, CDR1 DFQATT and CDR2 SNEGSKA (reference sequence). CDR3 loop: CSARARLAVSTDTQYF. The CDR3 region has the DNA TGCAGTGCTAGAGCTCGTCTAGCGGTTAGCACAGATACGCAGTATTTT.

This sequence joins TRBV12-3 or TRBV12-4 and TRBJ2-7; D is perhaps TRBD2 (5 bases). There are 13 residues in the CDR3. V lost 6 bases, J lost 3 bases, and 12 bases lay in between. The CDR3 reads CASRSGTLYEQYF. The CDR3 nucleotides read TGTGCCAGCAGATCGGGAACCCTCTACGAGCAGTACTTC.

This clonotype was observed a few times. V is TRBV18 and J is TRBJ1-4, with a possible D match to TRBD1 (5 bases). V gave up 4 bases and J gave up 4 bases, with 7 bases separating them. There are 13 residues in the CDR3. Germline V lookup: CDR1 KGHSH, CDR2 LQKENI. CDR3 sequence reads: CASSRDGNEKLFF. CDR3 sequence (DNA): TGTGCCAGCTCACGGGACGGTAATGAAAAACTGTTTTTT.

This clonotype was counted a single time. At one end, the junction sequence differs from germline, possibly due to a read error. The genes are TRBV29-1 and TRBJ2-7, with TRBD1 matching over 7 bases. Germline-derived CDR1 and CDR2 are SQVTM and ANQGSEA. This CDR3 spans 14 amino acids. As DNA, the CDR3 is TGCAGCGTTGAGACAGGGCATTCTACCTACGGGCAGTACTTC. It is translated as CSVETGHSTYGQYF.

This clonotype was observed a handful of times. The rearrangement uses TRBV5-1 and TRBJ2-4, with a possible D match to TRBD1 (5 bases). Germline V gene sequence: CDR1 SGHRS, CDR2 YFSETQ. V was clipped by 6 bases and J by 6 bases, with 13 bases between them. This CDR3 has 13 residues. CDR3 sequence reads: CASKGAEVNIQYF. The CDR3 nucleotides are TGCGCCAGCAAAGGGGCGGAAGTAAACATTCAGTACTTC.

This clonotype was recorded a few times. The CDR3 DNA sequence: TGCAGCGTTGGCCTAGTGGCAGATACGCAGTATTTT. Its translation: CSVGLVADTQYF. The J gene is TRBJ2-3, the V gene TRBV29-1, with no clear D. The CDR3 totals 12 residues. The ends were cut back, 4 bases at V and 4 bases at J, with 9 bases in the middle. The V gene's germline CDR1 is SQVTM and CDR2 ANQGSEA.

This clonotype was detected ten times or more. This chain uses TRBV20-1 with TRBJ1-5, with a possible D match to TRBD1 (6 bases). V was cut by 0 bases and J by 2 bases, with 20 bases left in between. Germline CDR1 and CDR2: DFQATT and SNEGSKA (reference sequence). This CDR3 has 18 amino acids. CDR3 loop: CSARDPGRGAGGNQPQHF. For the CDR3, the DNA is TGCAGTGCTAGAGATCCTGGTAGGGGGGCGGGTGGCAATCAGCCCCAGCATTTT.

As for this clonotype: A read error may account for a junction end that differs from germline. This chain joins TRBV12-5 and TRBJ2-5; D is uncertain. In germline, CDR1 is LGHNT, CDR2 FRNRAP. The CDR3 loop spans 13 amino acids. CDR3 amino acids: CASGFRLHETHYF. The CDR3 DNA reads TGTGCTAGTGGTTTCCGTCTGCACGAGACCCACTACTTC.

The rearrangement links TRBV3-1 to TRBJ2-2; a weak D match, TRBD1 (5 bases). CDR1 is LGHDT, CDR2 YNNKEL, per germline (reference sequence). The CDR3 runs 15 residues. V dropped 6 bases and J dropped 1 base, with 12 bases sitting between them. Written as DNA, the CDR3 is TGTGCCAGCAGTCGACAGCCCTTGAACACCGGGGAGCTGTTTTTT. This codes for CASSRQPLNTGELFF.

This clonotype was observed at least ten times. The germline gene is not matched at one end of the junction; a read error may be the cause. The chain employs TRBV7-7 and TRBJ2-2; D is unclear. The CDR3 totals 14 residues. Germline CDR1 reads SSHAT; CDR2 reads FNYEAQ (reference sequence). DNA of the CDR3: TGTGCTAGCAGCTTAGATATGAACACCGGGGAGCTGTTTTTT. This codes for CASSLDMNTGELFF.

The chain employs TRBV5-1 and TRBJ1-1; the D is unclear. Trimming pared 4 bases from V and 5 bases from J, leaving 12 bases between. CDR3 length: 13 amino acids. CDR1 is SGHRS and CDR2 is YFSETQ in the germline V gene. CDR3 in DNA: TGCGCCAGCAGCCACCAGGAAGGGACTGAAGCTTTCTTT. Translated, it gives CASSHQEGTEAFF.

The chain is built from TRBV19 and TRBJ2-5, with TRBD1 matching 10 bases. V shed 5 bases, J shed 4 bases, and the junction held 7 bases outside the gene matches. The CDR3 covers 15 residues. CDR1 is LNHDA and CDR2 is SQIVND in the germline V gene (reference sequence). The DNA for the CDR3 is TGTGCCAGTAGTCGTACACGACAGGGGGCAGAGACCCAGTACTTC. As protein: CASSRTRQGAETQYF.

The chain's CDR3 is CSVVVNRDSTEAFF. CDR3 nucleotide sequence: TGCAGCGTCGTAGTAAACAGGGATAGCACTGAAGCTTTCTTT. The chain uses TRBV29-1 and TRBJ1-1, with TRBD1 as a possible D gene (6 bases). V dropped 6 bases and J dropped 4 bases, with 18 bases sitting between them. The germline V gene has CDR1 SQVTM and CDR2 ANQGSEA. CDR3 length: 14 amino acids.

This clonotype was detected many times. This chain connects TRBV5-1 to TRBJ1-5; D is ambiguous. CDR1 is SGHRS and CDR2 is YFSETQ in the germline V gene. With 2 bases removed from V and 4 bases from J, the gap between germline ends came to 7 bases. CDR3 length: 13 residues. This chain's CDR3 is CASSLQPNQPQHF. CDR3 nucleotide sequence: TGCGCCAGCAGCTTACAGCCTAATCAGCCCCAGCATTTT.

This clonotype has a count of ten or more. J is TRBJ1-2 and V is TRBV20-1; 8 nucleotides align to TRBD1. Germline CDR1 and CDR2: DFQATT and SNEGSKA (reference sequence). The V and J ends lost 0 bases and 7 bases, in that order; junction bases with no gene match: 10. This CDR3 region has 15 residues. The CDR3 sequence is CSARDLVTGEIGYTF. DNA of the CDR3: TGCAGTGCTAGAGATCTCGTGACAGGGGAGATTGGCTACACCTTC.